This is a list of T cell receptor beta chains from one sample in a study of neurological immune-mediated disorders. MiXCR was run by TCRdb on the 5' RACE reads, yielding one entry per CDR3 protein. The sample gives about 38,000 distinct CDR3 sequences, more than 9% of which show up once; 3.9% is in the top ten. Material: CD4+ T cells from blood. The source of these receptors is a woman in her 30s with HTLV-1-associated myelopathy (HAM/TSP). Both conserved end residues are part of each CDR3. The order of the fields is clone size, D gene, J gene, V gene, CDR3 DNA, CDR3 protein. D genes are given only for firm matches. For some rows the clone size is stated as once, few or many, or as a class when expanded; others skip it.

clone_size: -; d_call: -; j_call: TRBJ2-3; v_call: TRBV27; cdr3_nt: TGTGCCAGCAGCCCATTGACCCTGAGCACAGATACGCAGTATTTT; cdr3_aa: CASSPLTLSTDTQYF
clone_size: many; d_call: TRBD2; j_call: TRBJ2-3; v_call: TRBV5-1; cdr3_nt: TGCGCCAGCAGCTTCGTAAGCGGGGGAGCAGATACGCAGTATTTT; cdr3_aa: CASSFVSGGADTQYF
clone_size: many; d_call: TRBD2; j_call: TRBJ2-5; v_call: TRBV9; cdr3_nt: TGTGCCAGCAGCGTAGACGGCGGGAGAACTGAGACCCAGTACTTC; cdr3_aa: CASSVDGGRTETQYF
clone_size: many; d_call: -; j_call: TRBJ1-1; v_call: TRBV12-3/TRBV12-4; cdr3_nt: TGTGCCAGCAGCCTTGCAGGGGTAGACACTGAAGCTTTCTTT; cdr3_aa: CASSLAGVDTEAFF
clone_size: many; d_call: TRBD1; j_call: TRBJ1-2; v_call: TRBV20-1; cdr3_nt: TGCAGTGCACAGGCCGGGACAGGGAGGCATGGCTACACCTTC; cdr3_aa: CSAQAGTGRHGYTF
clone_size: many; d_call: -; j_call: TRBJ1-2; v_call: TRBV10-3; cdr3_nt: TGTGCCATCAGTGAGTCAACGGGGCGCAGCTATGGCTACACCTTC; cdr3_aa: CAISESTGRSYGYTF
clone_size: -; d_call: -; j_call: TRBJ1-4; v_call: TRBV5-1; cdr3_nt: -; cdr3_aa: CASSFYICSASQGAGEKLFF
clone_size: many; d_call: -; j_call: TRBJ1-5; v_call: TRBV5-1; cdr3_nt: TGCGCCAGCAGCTCGGGCGGGGTAGGACAGCCCCAGCATTTT; cdr3_aa: CASSSGGVGQPQHF
clone_size: many; d_call: TRBD2; j_call: TRBJ2-1; v_call: TRBV20-1; cdr3_nt: TGCAGTGCTAGAGTGGGTAGCGGGGGAAACAATGAGCAGTTCTTC; cdr3_aa: CSARVGSGGNNEQFF
clone_size: many; d_call: -; j_call: TRBJ2-2; v_call: TRBV5-1; cdr3_nt: TGCGCCAGCAGCTTGGCAGGGATGAACACCGGGGAGCTGTTTTTT; cdr3_aa: CASSLAGMNTGELFF
clone_size: many; d_call: TRBD1; j_call: TRBJ1-2; v_call: TRBV7-2; cdr3_nt: TGTGCCAGCAGCTTACCCCTACTACTAACATCAGGGGGCCGATATGGCTACACCTTC; cdr3_aa: CASSLPLLLTSGGRYGYTF
clone_size: many; d_call: -; j_call: TRBJ2-5; v_call: TRBV5-1; cdr3_nt: TGCGCCAGCAGCCCAACAGGGTATGGGTCCGAGACCCAGTACTTC; cdr3_aa: CASSPTGYGSETQYF
clone_size: many; d_call: -; j_call: TRBJ1-6; v_call: TRBV20-1; cdr3_nt: TGCAGTGCTAGGGTACAGGGTGATTCACCCCTCCACTTT; cdr3_aa: CSARVQGDSPLHF
clone_size: many; d_call: TRBD2; j_call: TRBJ2-7; v_call: TRBV5-1; cdr3_nt: TGCGCCAGCAGCTTCCTCCCCGGGACTAGCGGGGGGGTCCGCGACGAGCAGTACTTC; cdr3_aa: CASSFLPGTSGGVRDEQYF
clone_size: many; d_call: -; j_call: TRBJ1-2; v_call: TRBV29-1; cdr3_nt: TGCAGCGTTGTGCTCGGTCCTAACTATGGCTACACCTTC; cdr3_aa: CSVVLGPNYGYTF
clone_size: many; d_call: TRBD1; j_call: TRBJ1-1; v_call: TRBV12-3/TRBV12-4; cdr3_nt: TGTGCCAGCAGTTTAGGGGACAGTAACCTCAAGGGGGCTTTCTTT; cdr3_aa: CASSLGDSNLKGAFF
clone_size: many; d_call: TRBD2; j_call: TRBJ2-1; v_call: TRBV12-3/TRBV12-4; cdr3_nt: TGTGCCAGCAGTTTAGGTGGCGGGGGGTGGGATGAGCAGTTCTTC; cdr3_aa: CASSLGGGGWDEQFF
clone_size: many; d_call: -; j_call: TRBJ2-3; v_call: TRBV11-2; cdr3_nt: TGTGCCAGCAGCTCTGGGCCCAAAGATACGCAGTATTTT; cdr3_aa: CASSSGPKDTQYF
clone_size: many; d_call: -; j_call: TRBJ2-3; v_call: TRBV7-6; cdr3_nt: TGTGCCAGCAGCATATCCACAGATACGCAGTATTTT; cdr3_aa: CASSISTDTQYF
clone_size: many; d_call: -; j_call: TRBJ1-1; v_call: TRBV20-1; cdr3_nt: TGCAGTGCTAGAGAATCAGGGAGGCGTTTAAACACTGAAGCTTTCTTT; cdr3_aa: CSARESGRRLNTEAFF